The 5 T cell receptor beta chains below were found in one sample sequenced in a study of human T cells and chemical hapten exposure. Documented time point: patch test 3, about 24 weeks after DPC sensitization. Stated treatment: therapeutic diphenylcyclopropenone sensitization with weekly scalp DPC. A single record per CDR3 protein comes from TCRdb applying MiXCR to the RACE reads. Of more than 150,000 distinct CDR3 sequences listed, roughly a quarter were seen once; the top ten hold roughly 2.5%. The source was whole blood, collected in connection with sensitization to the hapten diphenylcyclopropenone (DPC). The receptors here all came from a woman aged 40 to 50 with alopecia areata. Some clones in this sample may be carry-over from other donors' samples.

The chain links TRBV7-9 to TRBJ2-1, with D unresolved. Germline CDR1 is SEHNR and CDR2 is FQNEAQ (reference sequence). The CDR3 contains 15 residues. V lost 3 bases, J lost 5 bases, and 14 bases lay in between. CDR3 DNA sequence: TGTGCCAGCAGCTTTTACGCCCTAGTCCACAATGAGCAGTTCTTC. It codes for CASSFYALVHNEQFF.

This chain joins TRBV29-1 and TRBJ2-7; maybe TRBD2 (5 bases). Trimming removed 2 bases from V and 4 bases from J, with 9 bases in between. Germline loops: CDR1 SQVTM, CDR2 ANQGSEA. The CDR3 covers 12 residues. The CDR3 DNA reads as TGCAGCGTTGAAATGGGAGATTACGAGCAGTACTTC. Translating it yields CSVEMGDYEQYF.

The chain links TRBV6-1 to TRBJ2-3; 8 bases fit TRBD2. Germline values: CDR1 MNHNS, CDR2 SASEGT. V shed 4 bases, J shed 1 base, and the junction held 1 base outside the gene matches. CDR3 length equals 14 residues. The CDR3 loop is CASSAGGGTDTQYF. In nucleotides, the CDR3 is TGTGCCAGCAGTGCCGGGGGGGGCACAGATACGCAGTATTTT.

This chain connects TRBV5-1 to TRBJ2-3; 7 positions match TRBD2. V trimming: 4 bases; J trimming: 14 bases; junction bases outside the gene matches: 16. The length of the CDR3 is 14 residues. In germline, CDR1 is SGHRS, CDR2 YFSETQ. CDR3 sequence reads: CASSETTSPPWAYF. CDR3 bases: TGCGCCAGCAGCGAAACGACTAGCCCCCCGTGGGCGTATTTT.

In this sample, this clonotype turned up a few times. CDR3 sequence: CASSFLAEETQYF. The CDR3 DNA reads TGCGCCAGCAGCTTTCTGGCCGAAGAGACCCAGTACTTC. The chain couples TRBV5-1 to TRBJ2-5; the D is unclear. The CDR3 runs to 13 residues. Between the trimmed V and J ends, which lost 2 bases and 3 bases, there was a span of 8 bases. CDR1 and CDR2 from the germline V gene are SGHRS and YFSETQ.